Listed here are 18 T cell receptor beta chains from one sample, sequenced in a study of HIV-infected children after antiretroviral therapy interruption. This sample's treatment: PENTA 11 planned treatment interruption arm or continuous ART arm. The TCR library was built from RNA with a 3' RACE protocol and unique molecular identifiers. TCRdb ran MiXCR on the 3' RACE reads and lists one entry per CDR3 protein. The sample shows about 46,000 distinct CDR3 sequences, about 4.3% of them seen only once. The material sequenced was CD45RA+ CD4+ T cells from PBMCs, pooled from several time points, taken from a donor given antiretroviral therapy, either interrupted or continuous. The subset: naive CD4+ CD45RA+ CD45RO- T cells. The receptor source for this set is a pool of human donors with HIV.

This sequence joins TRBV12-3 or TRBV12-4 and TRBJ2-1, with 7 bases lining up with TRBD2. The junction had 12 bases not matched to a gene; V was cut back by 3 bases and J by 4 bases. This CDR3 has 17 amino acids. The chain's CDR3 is CASSLVRMASGYNEQFF. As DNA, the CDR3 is TGTGCCAGCAGTTTGGTCCGTATGGCTAGCGGATACAATGAGCAGTTCTTC.

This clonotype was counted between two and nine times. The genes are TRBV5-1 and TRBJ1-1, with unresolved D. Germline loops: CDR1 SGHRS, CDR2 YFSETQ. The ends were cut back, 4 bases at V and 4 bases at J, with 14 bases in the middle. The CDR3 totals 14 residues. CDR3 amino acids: CASSVTSVFTEAFF. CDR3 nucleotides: TGCGCCAGCAGCGTTACAAGCGTGTTCACTGAAGCTTTCTTT.

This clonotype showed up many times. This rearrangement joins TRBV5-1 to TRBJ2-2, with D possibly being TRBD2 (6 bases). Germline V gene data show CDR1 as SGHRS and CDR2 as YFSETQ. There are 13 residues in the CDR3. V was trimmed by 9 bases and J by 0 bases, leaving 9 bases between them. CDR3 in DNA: TGCGCCACCCGGGACTCGAACACCGGGGAGCTGTTTTTT. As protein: CATRDSNTGELFF.

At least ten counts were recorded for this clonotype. Written as DNA, the CDR3 is TGCAGCGGAAGCGGGGGAATGACAGATACGCAGTATTTT. Amino acid sequence: CSGSGGMTDTQYF. The J gene is TRBJ2-3, the V gene TRBV29-1, with 8 positions matching TRBD2. J gave up 3 bases and V 7 bases, and 6 bases lay outside the gene matches. Germline values: CDR1 SQVTM, CDR2 ANQGSEA. CDR3 length: 13 residues.

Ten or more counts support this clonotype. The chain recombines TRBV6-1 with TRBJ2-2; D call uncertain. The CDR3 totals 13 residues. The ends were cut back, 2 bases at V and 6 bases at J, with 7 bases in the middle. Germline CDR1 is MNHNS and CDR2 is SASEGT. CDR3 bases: TGTGCCAGCAGTGAACGGAGATCCGGGGAGCTGTTTTTT. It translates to CASSERRSGELFF.

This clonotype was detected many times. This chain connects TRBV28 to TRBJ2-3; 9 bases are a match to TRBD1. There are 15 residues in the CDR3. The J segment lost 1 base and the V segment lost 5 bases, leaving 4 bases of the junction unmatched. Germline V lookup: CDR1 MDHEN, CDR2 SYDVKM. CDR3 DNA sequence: TGTGCCAGCAGTCCACAGGGGGCTGGCACAGATACGCAGTATTTT. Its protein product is CASSPQGAGTDTQYF. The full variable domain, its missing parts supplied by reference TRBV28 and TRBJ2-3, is DVKVTQSSRYLVKRTGEKVFLECVQDMDHENMFWYRQDPGLGLRLIYFSYDVKMKEKGDIPEGYSVSREKKERFSLILESASTNQTSMYLCASSPQGAGTDTQYFGPGTRLTVL.

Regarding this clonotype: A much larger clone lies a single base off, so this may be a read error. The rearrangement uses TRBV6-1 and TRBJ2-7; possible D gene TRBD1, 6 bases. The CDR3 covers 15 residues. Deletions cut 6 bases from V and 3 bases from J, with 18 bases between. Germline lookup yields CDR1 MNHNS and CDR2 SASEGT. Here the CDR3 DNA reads TGTGCCAGCAGGCTGACAGGCCGGGGCGTCTACGAGCAGTACTTC. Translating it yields CASRLTGRGVYEQYF.

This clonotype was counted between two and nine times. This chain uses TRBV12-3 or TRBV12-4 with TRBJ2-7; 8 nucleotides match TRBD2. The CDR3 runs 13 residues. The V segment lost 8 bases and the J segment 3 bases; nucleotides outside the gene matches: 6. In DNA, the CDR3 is TGTGCCAGCTCCGGGGGGGGTATCTACGAGCAGTACTTC. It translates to CASSGGGIYEQYF.

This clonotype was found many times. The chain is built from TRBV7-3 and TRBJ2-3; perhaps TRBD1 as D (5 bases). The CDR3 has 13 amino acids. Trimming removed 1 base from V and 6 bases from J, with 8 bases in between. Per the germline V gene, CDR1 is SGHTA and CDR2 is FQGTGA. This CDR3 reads CASSLSRVDTQYF. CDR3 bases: TGTGCCAGCAGCTTAAGCAGGGTGGATACGCAGTATTTT.

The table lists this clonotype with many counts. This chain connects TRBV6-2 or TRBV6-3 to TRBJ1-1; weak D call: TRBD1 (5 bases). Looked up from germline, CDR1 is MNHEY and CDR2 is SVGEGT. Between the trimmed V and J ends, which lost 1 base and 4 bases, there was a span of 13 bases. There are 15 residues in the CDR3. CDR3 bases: TGTGCCAGCAGTTACTTCCAGGGCGGTCGCACTGAAGCTTTCTTT. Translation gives CASSYFQGGRTEAFF.

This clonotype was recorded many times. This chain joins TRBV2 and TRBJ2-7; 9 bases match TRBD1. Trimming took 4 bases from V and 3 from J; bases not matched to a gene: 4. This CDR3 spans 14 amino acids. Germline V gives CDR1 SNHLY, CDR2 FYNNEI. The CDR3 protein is CASSADRGIYEQYF. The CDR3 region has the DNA TGTGCCAGCAGTGCGGACAGGGGTATCTACGAGCAGTACTTC.

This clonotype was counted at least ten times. CDR3 bases: TGCGCCAGCAGCTTGGTGGGCATCTCCGTCTCCTACAATGAGCAGTTCTTC. Its translation is CASSLVGISVSYNEQFF. This chain links TRBV5-1 with TRBJ2-1; D is uncertain. Looked up from germline, CDR1 is SGHRS and CDR2 is YFSETQ. The CDR3 is 17 residues long. V lost 0 bases, J lost 0 bases, and 13 bases lay in between.

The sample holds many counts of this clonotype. Here the CDR3 DNA reads TGTGCCAGTAGTATCCTTTTAGGGGCCTACGAGCAGTACTTC. Its translation: CASSILLGAYEQYF. The chain links TRBV19 to TRBJ2-7, with D possibly being TRBD1 (5 bases). This CDR3 comprises 14 residues. V was cut by 3 bases and J by 2 bases, with 11 bases left in between. Germline CDR1 and CDR2: LNHDA and SQIVND (reference sequence).

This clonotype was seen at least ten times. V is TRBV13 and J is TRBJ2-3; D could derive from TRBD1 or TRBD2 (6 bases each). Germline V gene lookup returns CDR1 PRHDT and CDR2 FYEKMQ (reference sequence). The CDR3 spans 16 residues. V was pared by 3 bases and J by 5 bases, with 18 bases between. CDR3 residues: CASSFFSEGVGDTQYF. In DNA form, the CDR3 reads TGTGCCAGCAGCTTCTTCTCGGAGGGGGTGGGAGATACGCAGTATTTT.

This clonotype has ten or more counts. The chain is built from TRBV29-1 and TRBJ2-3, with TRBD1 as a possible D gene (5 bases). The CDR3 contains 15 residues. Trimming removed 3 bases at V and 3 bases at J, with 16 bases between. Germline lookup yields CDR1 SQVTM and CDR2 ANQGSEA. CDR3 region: CSVDGGRGNTDTQYF. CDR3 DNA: TGCAGCGTTGATGGTGGAAGGGGAAATACAGATACGCAGTATTTT.

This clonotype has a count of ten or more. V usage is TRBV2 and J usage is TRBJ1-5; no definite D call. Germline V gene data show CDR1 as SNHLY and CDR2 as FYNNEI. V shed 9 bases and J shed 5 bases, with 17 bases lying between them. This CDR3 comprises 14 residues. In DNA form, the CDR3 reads TGTGCCAGTAGCAAGGACGGAGGCCATCAGCCCCAGCATTTT. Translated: CASSKDGGHQPQHF.

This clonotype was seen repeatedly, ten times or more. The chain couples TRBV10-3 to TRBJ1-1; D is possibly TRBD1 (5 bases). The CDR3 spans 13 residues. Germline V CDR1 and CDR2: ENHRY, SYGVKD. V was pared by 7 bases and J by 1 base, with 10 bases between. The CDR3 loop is CAITVGTNTEAFF. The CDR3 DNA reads TGTGCCATCACGGTGGGGACGAACACTGAAGCTTTCTTT.

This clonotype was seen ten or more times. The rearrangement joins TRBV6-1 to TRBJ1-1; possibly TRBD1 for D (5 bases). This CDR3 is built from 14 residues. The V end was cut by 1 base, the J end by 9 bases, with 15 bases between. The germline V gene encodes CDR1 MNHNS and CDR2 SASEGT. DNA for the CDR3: TGTGCCAGCAGTGAAGATAGACGGGGCAGACAAGCTTTCTTT. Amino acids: CASSEDRRGRQAFF.